A selection of T cell receptor beta chains follows, all from one sample in a study of blood T cell repertoires in COVID-19. The assay was immunoSEQ multiplex PCR, and TCRdb's table has in-frame clones only and misses some. The sample has tens of thousands of clones; approximately 86% are singletons. The sequencing input was peripheral blood. The receptors come from a human donor in a cohort sampled during active COVID-19. Each CDR3 is given with its conserved first and last residue. Each record gives: V gene, J gene, CDR3 protein.

>TRBV2|TRBJ2-5
CASSAVRDRHQETQYF
>TRBV19|TRBJ2-7
CASSQSWDTYEQYF
>TRBV5-4|TRBJ2-1
CACGWGTLSYNEQFF
>TRBV5-1|TRBJ1-2
CASSPGTGAYGYTF
>TRBV7-2|TRBJ2-1
CASSRRDSSYNEQFF
>TRBV28|TRBJ1-2
CASTLAAVSNYGYTF
>TRBV6-6|TRBJ2-1
CASSFQGNEQFF
>TRBV2|TRBJ2-1
CASSVSVAGGEYEQFF
>TRBV28|TRBJ1-2
CASSFYTYGYTF
>TRBV5-1|TRBJ2-7
CASRRASGAFSSYEQYF
>TRBV5-4|TRBJ1-1
CASSSPVGGPNTEAFF
>TRBV6-5|TRBJ1-1
CASSPWETEAFF
>TRBV11-2|TRBJ2-7
CASSRDSYEQYF
>TRBV27|TRBJ1-1
CASSLIDRDTEAFF
>TRBV28|TRBJ2-7
CASRSSFPLSYEQYF
>TRBV10-1|TRBJ1-5
CSRVRGSNQPQHF
>TRBV4-1|TRBJ1-2
CASSISRGLASGYTF
>TRBV2|TRBJ2-5
CASSDGGLETQYF
>TRBV5-1|TRBJ1-2
CASSGGQTSSNYGYTF
>TRBV28|TRBJ1-2
CASSSRGLGYGYTF
>TRBV27|TRBJ2-1
CAGSINRERAYNEQFF
>TRBV4-1|TRBJ2-2
CASSQDFAARFGELFF
>TRBV9|TRBJ2-2
CASSREEYLRGELFF
>TRBV27|TRBJ2-2
CASSLGRGATGELFF
>TRBV4-1|TRBJ2-4
CASSQETSGGSGHKNIQYF
>TRBV29-1|TRBJ2-4
CSISELAKNIQYF
>TRBV27|TRBJ2-2
CASSGYGRGKTTGELFF
>TRBV5-6|TRBJ1-6
CASSARQGSESSPLHF
>TRBV7-2|TRBJ1-2
CASSWTEGGYTF
>TRBV27|TRBJ2-1
CASNGRQGGRNEQFF
>TRBV2|TRBJ2-1
CATGVLGTRAYNEQFF
>TRBV4-3|TRBJ2-4
CASSQSASGRGGPKNIQYF
>TRBV28|TRBJ2-1
CASSFSRPPNEQFF
>TRBV9|TRBJ1-4
CASSAQAGNEKLFF
>TRBV5-4|TRBJ1-6
CASSPLAGGNSPLHF
>TRBV6-2/TRBV6-3|TRBJ2-1
CASSYHSGRQNEQFF
>TRBV6-5|TRBJ2-5
CASSFHTTSGQETQYF
>TRBV27|TRBJ2-3
CASSSHTRRVLGVGDTQYF
>TRBV3-1/TRBV3-2|TRBJ2-5
CASSQDALAGLQTQYF
>TRBV15|TRBJ2-7
CATSGYQGARTYEQYF
>TRBV5-1|TRBJ1-4
CASSSDATNEKLFF
>TRBV29-1|TRBJ2-1
CSLGTGGYNEQFF
>TRBV15|TRBJ1-5
CATSTYGQSNQPQHF
>TRBV7-9|TRBJ2-2
CASSPPGQTTGELFF